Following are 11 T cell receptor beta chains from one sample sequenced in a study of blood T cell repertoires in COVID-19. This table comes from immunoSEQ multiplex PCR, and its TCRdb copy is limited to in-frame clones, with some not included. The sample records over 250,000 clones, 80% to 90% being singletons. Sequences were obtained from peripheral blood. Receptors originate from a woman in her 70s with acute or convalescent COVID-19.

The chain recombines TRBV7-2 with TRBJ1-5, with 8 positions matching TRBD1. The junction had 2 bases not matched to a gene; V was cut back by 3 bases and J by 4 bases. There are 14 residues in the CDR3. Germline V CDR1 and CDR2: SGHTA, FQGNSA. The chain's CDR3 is CASSFRGQNQPQHF. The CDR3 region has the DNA TGTGCCAGCAGCTTCAGGGGGCAAAATCAGCCCCAGCATTTT.

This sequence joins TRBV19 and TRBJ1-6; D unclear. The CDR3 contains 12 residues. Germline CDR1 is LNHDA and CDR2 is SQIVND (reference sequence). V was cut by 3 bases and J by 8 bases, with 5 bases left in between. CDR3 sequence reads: CASSIGYSPLHF. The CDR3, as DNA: TGTGCCAGTAGTATTGGCTATTCACCCCTCCACTTT.

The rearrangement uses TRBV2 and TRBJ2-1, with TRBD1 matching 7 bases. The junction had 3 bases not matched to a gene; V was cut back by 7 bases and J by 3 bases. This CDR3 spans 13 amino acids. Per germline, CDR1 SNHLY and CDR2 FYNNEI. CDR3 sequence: CASKGTVYNEQFF. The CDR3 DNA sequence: TGTGCCAGCAAGGGGACAGTCTACAATGAGCAGTTCTTC. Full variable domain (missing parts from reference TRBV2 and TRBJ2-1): EPEVTQTPSHQVTQMGQEVILRCVPISNHLYFYWYRQILGQKVEFLVSFYNNEISEKSEIFDDQFSVERPDGSNFTLKIRSTKLEDSAMYFCASKGTVYNEQFFGPGTRLTVL.

The CDR3 DNA reads as TGTGCCAGCAGTTTCCAGAGCGGGACGGGTCAGCCCCAGCATTTT. This gives the protein CASSFQSGTGQPQHF. The chain links TRBV27 to TRBJ1-5; tentative D call: TRBD1 (5 bases). Trimming shortened V by 3 bases and J by 6 bases, and 15 bases separated the two germline ends. Per the germline V gene, CDR1 is MNHEY and CDR2 is SMNVEV (reference sequence). This CDR3 is built from 15 residues.

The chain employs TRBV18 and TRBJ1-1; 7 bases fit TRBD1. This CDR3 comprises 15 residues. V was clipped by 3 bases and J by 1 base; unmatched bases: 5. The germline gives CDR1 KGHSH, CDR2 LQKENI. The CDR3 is CASSPRQGSNTEAFF. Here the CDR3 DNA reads TGTGCCAGCTCACCCAGACAGGGTTCGAACACTGAAGCTTTCTTT. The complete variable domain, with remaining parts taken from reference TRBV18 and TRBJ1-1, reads NAGVMQNPRHLVRRRGQEARLRCSPMKGHSHVYWYRQLPEEGLKFMVYLQKENIIDESGMPKERFSAEFPKEGPSILRIQQVVRGDSAAYFCASSPRQGSNTEAFFGQGTRLTVV.

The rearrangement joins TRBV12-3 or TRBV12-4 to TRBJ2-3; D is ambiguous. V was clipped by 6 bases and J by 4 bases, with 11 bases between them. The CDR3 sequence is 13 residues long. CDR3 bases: TGTGCCAGCAGCCGTCTAGTTTCAGATACGCAGTATTTT. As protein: CASSRLVSDTQYF.

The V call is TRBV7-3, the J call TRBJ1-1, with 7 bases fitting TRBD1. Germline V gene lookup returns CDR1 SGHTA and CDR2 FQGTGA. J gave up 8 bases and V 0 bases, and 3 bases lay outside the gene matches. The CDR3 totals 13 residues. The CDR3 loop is CASSLTRDSEAFF. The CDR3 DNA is TGTGCCAGCAGCTTAACCCGGGACAGCGAAGCTTTCTTT.

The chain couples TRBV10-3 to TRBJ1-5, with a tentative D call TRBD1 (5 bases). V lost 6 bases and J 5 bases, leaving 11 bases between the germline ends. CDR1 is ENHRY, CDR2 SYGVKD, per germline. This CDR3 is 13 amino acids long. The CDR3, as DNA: TGTGCCATCAGGGCAGGGTCCGATCAGCCCCAGCATTTT. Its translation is CAIRAGSDQPQHF.

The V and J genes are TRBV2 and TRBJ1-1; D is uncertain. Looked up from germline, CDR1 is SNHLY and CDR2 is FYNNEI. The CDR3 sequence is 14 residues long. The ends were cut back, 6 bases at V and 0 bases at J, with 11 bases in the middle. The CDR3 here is CASRWEGLNTEAFF. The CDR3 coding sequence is TGTGCCAGCAGATGGGAGGGATTGAACACTGAAGCTTTCTTT.

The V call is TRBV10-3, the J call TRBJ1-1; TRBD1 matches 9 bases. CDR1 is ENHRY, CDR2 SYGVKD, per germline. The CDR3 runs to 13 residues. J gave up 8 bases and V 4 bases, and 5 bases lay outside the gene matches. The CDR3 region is CAISGVGTGEAFF. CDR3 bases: TGTGCCATCAGTGGCGTCGGGACAGGGGAAGCTTTCTTT.

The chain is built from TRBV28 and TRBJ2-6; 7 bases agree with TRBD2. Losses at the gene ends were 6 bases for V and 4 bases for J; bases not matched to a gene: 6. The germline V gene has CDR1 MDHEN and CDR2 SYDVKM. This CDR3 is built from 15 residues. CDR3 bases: TGTGCCAGCAGGGGGGGGTCTACCGGGGCCAACGTCCTGACTTTC. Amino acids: CASRGGSTGANVLTF.